One and the same sample provided the 10 T cell receptor beta chains below, sequenced in a study of cytomegalovirus exposure and HLA in healthy donors (dated by TCRdb to about 2017). Libraries were constructed by the immunoSEQ multiplex PCR assay. For the multiplex PCR, a mixture combining 60 forward primers for TCR Vbeta segments and 13 reverse primers for TCR Jbeta segments was used. What TCRdb holds here is the immuneACCESS table cut down to in-frame rearrangements. Part of the clones is not present; checked against another copy, under half of the missing clones reflect an unresolved V gene, and the others are unexplained. This sample holds some 170,000 clones; roughly four fifths were observed only once. The ten largest clones add up to more than 3.5% of the sample. Material for sequencing was PBMCs. The origin of the receptors is a middle-aged man in good health and CMV-seronegative.

V is TRBV6-5 and J is TRBJ2-7; 8 bases agree with TRBD1. This CDR3 contains 14 residues. Trimming cost V 3 bases and J 2 bases; bases outside gene matches: 3. Germline V gives CDR1 MNHEY, CDR2 SVGAGI. CDR3 in amino acids: CASSYGTGTYEQYF. CDR3 coding DNA: TGTGCCAGCAGTTATGGGACAGGCACCTACGAGCAGTACTTC.

The CDR3 sequence: CASSRESSGANVLTF. CDR3 nucleotide sequence: TGTGCCAGCTCACGTGAGAGCTCTGGGGCCAACGTCCTGACTTTC. The rearrangement uses TRBV18 and TRBJ2-6; no reliable D call. The CDR3 totals 15 residues. Trimming cost V 4 bases and J 0 bases, with 7 bases left between them. Germline V gives CDR1 KGHSH, CDR2 LQKENI.

The chain couples TRBV15 to TRBJ2-3; D is possibly TRBD1 (6 bases). The CDR3 loop spans 15 amino acids. V dropped 1 base and J dropped 0 bases, with 8 bases sitting between them. CDR1 LNHNV and CDR2 YYDKDF come from the germline V gene (reference sequence). The CDR3, as DNA: TGTGCCACCAGCAGAGGGACAGTTAGCACAGATACGCAGTATTTT. This gives the protein CATSRGTVSTDTQYF.

The rearrangement links TRBV4-1 to TRBJ1-2; TRBD1 is a possible D gene (5 bases). The CDR3 loop spans 15 amino acids. The V and J ends lost 2 bases and 8 bases respectively, with 18 bases between them. Germline lookup yields CDR1 MGHRA and CDR2 YSYEKL. The CDR3 region has the DNA TGCGCCAGCAGCCAACCGCGGGGGAGAGTAACGGGCTACACCTTC. Its protein is CASSQPRGRVTGYTF.

The chain is built from TRBV5-1 and TRBJ2-3; D gene unclear. The CDR3 is 15 amino acids. V gave up 0 bases and J gave up 1 base, with 9 bases separating them. Germline V CDR1 and CDR2: SGHRS, YFSETQ. The CDR3 nucleotides are TGCGCCAGCAGCTTGGTCCAGACTGGCACAGATACGCAGTATTTT. It is translated as CASSLVQTGTDTQYF.

This clone showed up just a few times. This chain joins TRBV19 and TRBJ1-1, with D perhaps TRBD1 (5 bases). The germline CDR1 and CDR2 sequences are LNHDA and SQIVND (reference sequence). V was trimmed by 3 bases and J by 1 base, leaving 12 bases between them. The CDR3 consists of 15 residues. CDR3 in DNA: TGTGCCAGTAGTATCAGCGGGGCAACGAACACTGAAGCTTTCTTT. Translation: CASSISGATNTEAFF.

This clone was seen more than once but under ten times. This chain joins TRBV6-5 and TRBJ2-3; D may be TRBD1 (6 bases). The germline CDR1 and CDR2 sequences are MNHEY and SVGAGI. With 4 bases removed from V and 3 bases from J, the gap between germline ends came to 14 bases. The CDR3 extends over 15 amino acids. CDR3 region: CASSSQGQSTDTQYF. CDR3 DNA sequence: TGTGCCAGCAGTTCTCAAGGACAGTCTACAGATACGCAGTATTTT.

The table lists this clone with a few counts. This chain links TRBV5-4 with TRBJ1-2, with D maybe TRBD1 (6 bases). CDR3 length: 13 amino acids. Germline V CDR1 and CDR2: SGHNT, YYREEE (reference sequence). The V end lost 3 bases, the J end lost 2 bases, and 8 bases lay between the germline ends. The CDR3 loop is CASSSTGNYGYTF. DNA for the CDR3: TGTGCCAGCAGCTCAACAGGGAACTATGGCTACACCTTC.

This chain connects TRBV7-6 to TRBJ1-5; no firm D call. Deletions cut 2 bases from V and 5 bases from J, with 19 bases between. Germline V CDR1 and CDR2: SGHVS, FNYEAQ. The CDR3 runs 17 residues. The chain's CDR3 is CASSLSEGKGGDQPQHF. The CDR3 DNA is TGTGCCAGCAGCTTATCCGAAGGTAAAGGAGGCGATCAGCCCCAGCATTTT.

V is TRBV5-1 and J is TRBJ2-3, with D unclear. V lost 2 bases and J 2 bases, leaving 12 bases between the germline ends. This CDR3 region has 15 residues. Germline-derived CDR1 and CDR2 are SGHRS and YFSETQ. The CDR3 sequence: CASSFSVPSTDTQYF. DNA of the CDR3: TGCGCCAGCAGCTTCAGTGTTCCCTCCACAGATACGCAGTATTTT.